A single T cell receptor beta chain is shown here with its context. The antigen is unknown. The table came from immunoSEQ multiplex PCR; TCRdb's copy has only in-frame clones and leaves some out. The repertoire holds about 200,000 clones, with roughly nine tenths as singletons. V was clipped by 8 bases and J by 2 bases, with 12 bases between them. The length of the CDR3 is 12 residues. Germline values: CDR1 GTSNPN, CDR2 SVGIG (reference sequence). This record comes from a study of T cell responses to AZD1222 COVID-19 vaccine. Study-wide results and caveats: In a largely white British group with more females than males, clonal diversity was possibly underestimated. CD4 TCRs associated with vaccination spanned spike, dominating at 160-218 and 743-854.

This chain joins TRBV30 and TRBJ1-2; D call uncertain. The specimen comprised peripheral blood, sampled 28 days after the second AZD1222 dose. The source of this sequence is an adult who received the AZD1222 COVID-19 vaccine. The CDR3: CASTRRNYGYTF. CDR3 sequence (DNA): TGTGCCAGCACACGGAGAAACTATGGCTACACCTTC.